These 30 T cell receptor beta chains came from one sample sequenced in a study of beta chain features in type 1 diabetes. Expressed TCRB transcripts were sequenced because the isolated RNA had all been reverse transcribed beforehand. Some clones are missing from TCRdb's copy, which holds only in-frame ones; the method was immunoSEQ multiplex PCR. This sample has about 15,000 clones, with roughly two fifths found just once. The sequenced material came from stem cell memory CD4+ T cells from blood. These receptors all stem from a woman between 35 and 50 years old in good health.

This chain's CDR3 is CASSLSPTVTNVLTF. CDR3 DNA: TGTGCCAGCAGCTTAAGCCCGACAGTCACCAACGTCCTGACTTTC. The rearrangement joins TRBV11-3 to TRBJ2-6; the D gene is possibly TRBD1 (5 bases). This CDR3 contains 15 residues. Between the trimmed V and J ends, which lost 2 bases and 8 bases, there was a span of 13 bases. CDR1 and CDR2 from the germline V gene are SGHNT and YENEEA.

The V and J genes are TRBV29-1 and TRBJ2-2; TRBD1 aligns across 9 bases. CDR1 is SQVTM and CDR2 is ANQGSEA in the germline V gene. The CDR3 is 17 amino acids. Trimming took 2 bases from V and 12 from J; bases not matched to a gene: 19. The CDR3 DNA is TGCAGCGTTGAACGACTCCCACCGGGACAGGGAGCGGGGAAGCTGTTTTTT. Encoded protein: CSVERLPPGQGAGKLFF.

As to this clone: At one boundary the junction diverges from the germline segment, which might be a read error. The chain is built from TRBV7-7 and TRBJ1-4; D is possibly TRBD1 (5 bases). CDR3 length equals 14 residues. Germline CDR1 and CDR2: SSHAT and FNYEAQ (reference sequence). CDR3 coding DNA: TGTGCTAGCAGCTTAGGCCAGGGAAGTGAAAAACTGTTTTTT. It translates to CASSLGQGSEKLFF.

This clone has only a few counts. The chain couples TRBV14 to TRBJ2-1; the D gene is possibly TRBD1 (5 bases). CDR1 is SGHDN, CDR2 FVKESK, per germline. Between the trimmed V and J ends, which lost 0 bases and 9 bases, there was a span of 9 bases. The CDR3 length is 13 residues. The CDR3 region is CASSQDGQGEQFF. In DNA, the CDR3 is TGTGCCAGCAGCCAAGATGGGCAGGGTGAGCAGTTCTTC.

By sample fraction, this clone is medium-sized. The chain couples TRBV7-2 to TRBJ2-5; 8 bases are a match to TRBD2. V shed 1 base and J 4 bases; nucleotides not matched to a gene: 5. The CDR3 runs to 15 residues. From germline, CDR1 is SGHTA and CDR2 FQGNSA. The CDR3 reads CASSLGGGRGETQYF. The CDR3 DNA reads as TGTGCCAGCAGCTTAGGCGGGGGGAGAGGAGAGACCCAGTACTTC.

This clone was counted only a few times. V gene TRBV27 combines with J gene TRBJ1-2; TRBD1 agrees at 9 bases. With V trimmed by 4 bases and J by 8 bases, 11 bases remained unmatched. This CDR3 is built from 15 residues. Germline CDR1 is MNHEY and CDR2 is SMNVEV (reference sequence). CDR3 DNA: TGTGCCAGCAGTTCACCGGGACAGGGAGTCCGGGGCTACACCTTC. Translation gives CASSSPGQGVRGYTF.

This sequence joins TRBV11-2 and TRBJ1-5; 11 positions agree with TRBD1. CDR1 and CDR2 from the germline V gene are SGHAT and FQNNGV. The CDR3 runs to 15 residues. V lost 3 bases and J lost 7; bases outside the gene matches: 5. CDR3: CASSFGTGGRQPQHF. CDR3 DNA: TGTGCCAGCAGCTTCGGGACAGGGGGTCGGCAGCCCCAGCATTTT.

V is TRBV5-1 and J is TRBJ2-2; D gene ambiguous. Trimming stripped 2 bases from V and 6 bases from J, with 11 bases between. This CDR3 contains 14 residues. Germline V gene lookup returns CDR1 SGHRS and CDR2 YFSETQ. CDR3 sequence: CASSFLDPSGELFF. Written as DNA, the CDR3 is TGCGCCAGCAGCTTTCTAGACCCGTCCGGGGAGCTGTTTTTT.

CDR3 sequence: CASSPLQNTEAFF. CDR3 nucleotides: TGTGCCAGCTCACCACTTCAGAACACTGAAGCTTTCTTT. The V gene is TRBV18, the J gene TRBJ1-1; D gene unclear. CDR3 size: 13 residues. The germline V gene encodes CDR1 KGHSH and CDR2 LQKENI. V lost 1 base, J lost 1 base, and 4 bases lay in between. The full variable domain, with the rest looked up from reference TRBV18 and TRBJ1-1, is NAGVMQNPRHLVRRRGQEARLRCSPMKGHSHVYWYRQLPEEGLKFMVYLQKENIIDESGMPKERFSAEFPKEGPSILRIQQVVRGDSAAYFCASSPLQNTEAFFGQGTRLTVV.

DNA for the CDR3: TGCGCCAGCAGCACCGGACAGCCTAATGAAAAACTGTTTTTT. Translation: CASSTGQPNEKLFF. The chain is built from TRBV5-1 and TRBJ1-4; D might be TRBD1 (6 bases). The germline V and J ends were trimmed by 4 bases and 3 bases, with 10 bases remaining between them. The CDR3 totals 14 residues. Germline V gene lookup returns CDR1 SGHRS and CDR2 YFSETQ.

V and J are TRBV5-1 and TRBJ2-1; TRBD2 aligns across 7 bases. J lost 3 bases, V lost 0 bases, and 9 bases had no gene match. The CDR3 consists of 17 residues. CDR1 and CDR2 from the germline V gene are SGHRS and YFSETQ. The CDR3 coding sequence is TGCGCCAGCAGCTTGGCCTCGGGGGGTAGTCGCTACAATGAGCAGTTCTTC. Translating gives CASSLASGGSRYNEQFF.

In this sample, this clone turned up a few times. The J gene is TRBJ1-2, the V gene TRBV7-2; 9 bases align to TRBD1. This CDR3 has 16 amino acids. Per germline, CDR1 SGHTA and CDR2 FQGNSA. J was trimmed by 6 bases and V by 7 bases; bases with no gene match: 15. In DNA form, the CDR3 reads TGTGCCAGCACCCGAAGTGGGACAGGGTGGACTGATGGCTACACCTTC. Translated: CASTRSGTGWTDGYTF.

V and J are TRBV10-3 and TRBJ2-4; perhaps TRBD1 as D (5 bases). The V gene's germline CDR1 is ENHRY and CDR2 SYGVKD. V lost 6 bases and J 8 bases, leaving 14 bases between the germline ends. There are 13 residues in the CDR3. As DNA, the CDR3 is TGTGCCATCAGCAGGGAAGTCGGGTACATTCAGTACTTC. It is translated as CAISREVGYIQYF.

The chain couples TRBV5-1 to TRBJ2-5, with D unresolved. The DNA end favors TRBJ2-7, so the J call may be wrong. CDR1 is SGHRS, CDR2 YFSETQ, per germline. The CDR3 contains 13 residues. CDR3 residues: CASSPNNDYEQYF. In nucleotides, the CDR3 is TGCGCCAGCAGCCCCAATAACGATTACGAGCAGTACTTC.

This clone was recorded a few times. The chain carries TRBV7-2 and TRBJ1-3; D gene uncertain. V lost 1 base and J 0 bases, leaving 13 bases between the germline ends. CDR1 SGHTA and CDR2 FQGNSA come from the germline V gene. The CDR3 spans 17 residues. CDR3 region: CASSLVLTALSGNTIYF. The CDR3 region has the DNA TGTGCCAGCAGCTTAGTCCTAACAGCTCTCTCTGGAAACACCATATATTTT.

The V gene is TRBV6-4, the J gene TRBJ2-1, with TRBD1 identical over 8 bases. Looked up from germline, CDR1 is MRHNA and CDR2 is SNTAGT. This CDR3 region has 14 residues. J lost 4 bases, V lost 10 bases, and 9 bases had no gene match. CDR3 region: CATANQGAYNEQFF. Here the CDR3 DNA reads TGTGCCACCGCTAACCAGGGGGCTTACAATGAGCAGTTCTTC.

This clone appeared once. This sequence joins TRBV6-6 and TRBJ1-5; 9 bases are shared with TRBD1. Looked up from germline, CDR1 is MNHNY and CDR2 is SVGAGI (reference sequence). V was pared by 5 bases and J by 4 bases, with 3 bases of the junction left unmatched. There are 14 residues in the CDR3. CDR3 sequence: CASSRGQGNQPQHF. The CDR3 coding sequence is TGTGCCAGCAGTCGCGGACAGGGGAATCAGCCCCAGCATTTT.

This clone has just a few counts. V usage is TRBV5-1 and J usage is TRBJ2-7, with D maybe TRBD1 (7 bases). Germline CDR1 and CDR2: SGHRS and YFSETQ. Trimming took 3 bases from V and 7 from J, leaving 20 bases between them. The CDR3 covers 15 residues. The CDR3 loop reads CASSSPGGSLLEQYF. The DNA of the CDR3 is TGCGCCAGCAGCTCACCAGGGGGGAGTTTGTTGGAGCAGTACTTC.

V and J are TRBV15 and TRBJ2-1, with D possibly TRBD2 on 6 matching bases. The V end lost 1 base, the J end lost 11 bases, and 21 bases lay between the germline ends. Germline V gene sequence: CDR1 LNHNV, CDR2 YYDKDF (reference sequence). This CDR3 has 16 residues. CDR3 loop: CATSRGDAGSYGKQFF. The CDR3 DNA sequence: TGTGCCACCAGCAGAGGGGACGCGGGGTCTTACGGAAAGCAGTTCTTC.

The chain joins TRBV28 to TRBJ2-2; D is uncertain. Trimming removed 10 bases at V and 4 bases at J, with 13 bases between. CDR1 and CDR2 (germline): MDHEN, SYDVKM. The CDR3 has 13 residues. The CDR3 DNA reads as TGTGCCACCGTAAAAACGGGCACCGGGGAGCTGTTTTTT. This translates into CATVKTGTGELFF.

Only a few counts were recorded for this clone. V gene TRBV9 combines with J gene TRBJ2-6, with 7 bases aligning to TRBD1. Trimming at V came to 8 bases and at J to 2 bases, leaving 10 bases not matched to a gene. CDR1 is SGDLS, CDR2 YYNGEE, per germline. This CDR3 is built from 16 residues. CDR3 nucleotides: TGTGCCAGTAATACAGGGGTTCTAACTGGGGCCAACGTCCTGACTTTC. It codes for CASNTGVLTGANVLTF. Full variable domain (remainder filled in from reference TRBV9 and TRBJ2-6): DSGVTQTPKHLITATGQRVTLRCSPRSGDLSVYWYQQSLDQGLQFLIQYYNGEERAKGNILERFSAQQFPDLHSELNLSSLELGDSALYFCASNTGVLTGANVLTFGAGSRLTVL.

This clone was seen more than once but under ten times. The genes are TRBV10-3 and TRBJ2-3, with TRBD2 as a possible D gene (5 bases). In germline, CDR1 is ENHRY, CDR2 SYGVKD. This CDR3 comprises 13 residues. Trimming took off 3 bases at V and 1 base at J, with 5 bases between the two ends. CDR3 nucleotide sequence: TGTGCCATCAGTGATAGCGGCACAGATACGCAGTATTTT. Translating gives CAISDSGTDTQYF.

This chain's CDR3 is CASSQRFRGEDTQYF. CDR3 coding DNA: TGTGCCAGCAGCCAAAGGTTCAGGGGCGAAGATACGCAGTATTTT. This rearrangement joins TRBV16 to TRBJ2-3; TRBD1 might be the D (6 bases). There are 15 residues in the CDR3. Trimming took off 2 bases at V and 5 bases at J, with 14 bases between the two ends. The germline CDR1 and CDR2 sequences are KGHSY and FQNENV.

A remark on this clone: Its ends do not fully match the called genes, so a read error is possible. J is TRBJ2-1 and V is TRBV5-4; 7 bases map to TRBD2. Germline assignment: CDR1 SGHNT and CDR2 YYREEE (reference sequence). The CDR3 runs 17 residues. The CDR3 nucleotides read TGCGCCAGCAGCCCCCCGGTTAAGAGCGGGAATAACAATGAGCAGTTCTTC. Residues: CASSPPVKSGNNNEQFF.

J is TRBJ2-5 and V is TRBV20-1, with D unclear. V was pared by 3 bases and J by 4 bases, with 6 bases between. The CDR3 covers 11 residues. Germline CDR1 is DFQATT and CDR2 is SNEGSKA (reference sequence). CDR3 protein: CSARARETQYF. The DNA of the CDR3 is TGCAGTGCTAGGGCTAGAGAGACCCAGTACTTC.

This clone was observed a few times. This chain links TRBV27 with TRBJ2-1, with 7 bases identical to TRBD1. The CDR3 runs to 15 residues. J was trimmed by 5 bases and V by 3 bases; bases with no gene match: 7. Germline V gene data show CDR1 as MNHEY and CDR2 as SMNVEV (reference sequence). The CDR3, as DNA: TGTGCCAGCAGTTTTCGACAGGGTTGGGACAATGAGCAGTTCTTC. Translated: CASSFRQGWDNEQFF.

The genes are TRBV7-2 and TRBJ2-7; D not resolved. The V gene lost 1 base and the J gene lost 4 bases, with 14 bases spanning the gap. This CDR3 has 15 residues. Germline-derived CDR1 and CDR2 are SGHTA and FQGNSA. The CDR3 reads CASSLGGSLKYEQYF. Written as DNA, the CDR3 is TGTGCCAGCAGCTTAGGAGGATCCCTGAAATACGAGCAGTACTTC.

The chain joins TRBV19 to TRBJ1-1, with a possible D match to TRBD1 (5 bases). The CDR3 consists of 14 residues. Trimming took 6 bases from V and 6 from J, leaving 17 bases between them. The V gene's germline CDR1 is LNHDA and CDR2 SQIVND (reference sequence). The CDR3 here is CASRGRTGPSEAFF. The CDR3 DNA reads TGTGCCAGTAGGGGGCGAACAGGTCCCTCTGAAGCTTTCTTT.

This clone was detected only once. Other DNA sequences in this specimen translate into the identical CDR3. CDR3 bases: TGCGCCAGCAGCTTGGGTGGGGGGGGCCCAGATACGCAGTATTTT. Amino acid sequence: CASSLGGGGPDTQYF. The chain links TRBV5-1 to TRBJ2-3; D possibly corresponds to TRBD2 (7 bases). CDR1 and CDR2 (germline): SGHRS, YFSETQ. V was trimmed by 0 bases and J by 4 bases, leaving 12 bases between them. The CDR3 length is 15 residues.

This sequence joins TRBV9 and TRBJ2-2; possible D gene TRBD2, 6 bases. V was cut by 0 bases and J by 0 bases, with 12 bases left in between. Per germline, CDR1 SGDLS and CDR2 YYNGEE. The CDR3 extends over 17 amino acids. The CDR3 DNA reads as TGTGCCAGCAGCGTAGCTGGGGGGACCGCGAACACCGGGGAGCTGTTTTTT. Translation gives CASSVAGGTANTGELFF.